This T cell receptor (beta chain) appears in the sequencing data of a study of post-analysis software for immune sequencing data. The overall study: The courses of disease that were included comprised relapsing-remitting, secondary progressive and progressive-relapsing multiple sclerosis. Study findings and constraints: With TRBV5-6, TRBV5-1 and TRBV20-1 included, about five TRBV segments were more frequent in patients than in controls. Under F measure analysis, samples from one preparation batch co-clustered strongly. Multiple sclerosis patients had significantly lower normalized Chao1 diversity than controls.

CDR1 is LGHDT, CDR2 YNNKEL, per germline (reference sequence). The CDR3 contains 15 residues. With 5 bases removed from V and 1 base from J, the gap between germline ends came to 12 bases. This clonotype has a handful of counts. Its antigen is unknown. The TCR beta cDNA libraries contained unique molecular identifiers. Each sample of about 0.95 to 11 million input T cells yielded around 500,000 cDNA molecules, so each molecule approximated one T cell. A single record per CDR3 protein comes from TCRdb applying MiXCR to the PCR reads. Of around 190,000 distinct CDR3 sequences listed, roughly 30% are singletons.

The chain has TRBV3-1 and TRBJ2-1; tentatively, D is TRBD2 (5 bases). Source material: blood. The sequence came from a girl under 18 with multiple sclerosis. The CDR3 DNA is TGTGCCAGCAGCTTCCTAGCATTGTCCTACAATGAGCAGTTCTTC. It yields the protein CASSFLALSYNEQFF.